This T cell receptor beta chain stems from a study of CD8+CD57+ T cells in acquired aplastic anemia. CDR1 and CDR2 (germline): LNHDA, SQIVND (reference sequence). The CDR3 extends over 13 amino acids. V lost 4 bases and J lost 7; bases outside the gene matches: 2. Genomic DNA acted as the template from which TCR beta VDJ combination and CDR3 sequence profiling were carried out. TCRdb re-called the reads with MiXCR, one entry per CDR3 protein. Of around 50,000 distinct CDR3 sequences listed, roughly 69% are singletons. Input material: sorted CD4+, CD8+, or CD8+CD57+ T cells (not recorded which) from PBMCs. The source of this sequence is a human donor in good health, serving as a control. The genes are TRBV19 and TRBJ1-5, with 9 positions matching TRBD1. The CDR3 nucleotides read TGTGCCAGTAGTAGGGACAGGGAACAGCCCCAGCATTTT. The encoded protein is CASSRDREQPQHF.